The source of this TCR beta chain is a study of blood T cell repertoires in COVID-19 (TCRdb year 2020). Regarding the complete study: Samples covering the acute and convalescent phases of COVID-19 were provided by collaborators in the United States, Italy and Spain. The material from the prospective study consisted of cDNA or gDNA derived from T cells, B-cell-depleted T cells, or PBMCs. Subjects who had been exposed to COVID-19, were actively infected with it, or had recovered from it provided the deeply sampled blood TCRbeta repertoires that made up the dataset. The repertoires were made available in a free public database intended to serve as a resource for research on the immune response to SARS-CoV-2. The samples were drawn from the first 160 participants of the ongoing ImmuneRACE study and from under 1,500 subjects provided by 6 global collaborators. Sample metadata almost always included a de-identified subject ID, COVID-19 status, age in years and sex. Where available, HLA class I and class II types were obtained from metadata supplied by the sample provider rather than from assay-based typing. The investigation overall reported the following: How much clinical and demographic metadata was included differed by source and by participant, and the metadata was provided uncurated.

Each collaborating institution followed its own protocols to collect whole blood in K2EDTA tubes. For TCRbeta analysis, collaborators shipped samples as frozen whole blood, isolated PBMCs, or DNA extracted from either of those sample types. Turning to this clone: Its antigen is still unknown. Base-call qualities are not available, and no considerably larger clone is one nucleotide away.

From cysteine to phenylalanine, the CDR3 is 16 amino acids long. Only the CDR3 portion is preserved as DNA: 48 bases, with reading frame beginning at the first base. CDR1 and CDR2 (DFQATT, SNEGSKA) derive from the germline V gene (reference sequence). The junction shows trimming of 3 bases on V and 0 bases on J, and the gene matches do not reach 7 bases of it. The immunoSEQ Assay, a bias-controlled multiplex PCR, was used to amplify TCRbeta CDR3 regions from genomic DNA. From the authors' description of their analysis: Within the assay, amplification of reference gene primers was used to estimate how many nucleated cells each sample contained. To quantify the absolute abundance of each unique TCRbeta CDR3 rearrangement, sequence reads were collapsed and filtered. For each sample, productive Simpson clonality was calculated as the square root of Simpson's diversity index over productive rearrangements. This is the immuneACCESS table as TCRdb keeps it, with only in-frame sequences that have V and J called. A part of the clones is gone; compared with another copy, unresolved V genes explain less than half, and the rest is unexplained. The DNA gave D and trimming, while V, J and clone size come from that table. The sample yields about 140,000 clones; approximately 78% were counted once. Roughly 4% of the sample is held by the ten biggest clonotypes.

The specimen sequenced was peripheral blood. The sequence is built from TRBV20-1 and TRBJ2-1, and 8 junction bases match TRBD2. The source of this sequence is an elderly woman with acute or convalescent COVID-19. The CDR3 loop reads CSASLAGQSSYNEQFF. Read as DNA, the sequence is TGCAGTGCTAGTTTAGCGGGGCAATCCTCCTACAATGAGCAGTTCTTC.